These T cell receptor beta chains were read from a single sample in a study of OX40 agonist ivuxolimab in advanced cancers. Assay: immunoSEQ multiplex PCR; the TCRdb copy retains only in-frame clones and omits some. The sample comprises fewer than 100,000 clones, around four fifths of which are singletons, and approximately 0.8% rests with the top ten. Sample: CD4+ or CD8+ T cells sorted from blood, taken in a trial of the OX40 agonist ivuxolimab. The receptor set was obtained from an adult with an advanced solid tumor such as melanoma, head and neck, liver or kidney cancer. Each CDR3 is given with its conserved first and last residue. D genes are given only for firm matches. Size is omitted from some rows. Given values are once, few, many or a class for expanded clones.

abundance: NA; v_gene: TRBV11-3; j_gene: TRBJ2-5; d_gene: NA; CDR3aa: CASSLSTLQETQYF; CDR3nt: TGTGCCAGCAGCTTGTCCACCCTCCAAGAGACCCAGTACTTC
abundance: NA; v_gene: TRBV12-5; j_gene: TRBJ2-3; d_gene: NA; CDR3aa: CASGGGVTDTQYF; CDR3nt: TGTGCTAGTGGGGGGGGAGTCACAGATACGCAGTATTTT
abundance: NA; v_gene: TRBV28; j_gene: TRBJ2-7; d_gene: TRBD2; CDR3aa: CASSHGLAGNEQYF; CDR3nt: TGTGCCAGCAGTCACGGGCTAGCGGGGAACGAGCAGTACTTC
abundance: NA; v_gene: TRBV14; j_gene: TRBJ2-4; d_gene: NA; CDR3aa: CASSSLGAGQNIQYF; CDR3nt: TGTGCCAGCAGCTCCCTCGGCGCAGGTCAAAACATTCAGTACTTC
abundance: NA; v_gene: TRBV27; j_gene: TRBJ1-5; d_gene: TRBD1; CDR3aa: CASSIKPGQGLRAQHF; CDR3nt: TGTGCCAGCAGTATCAAACCCGGACAGGGTTTGAGGGCCCAGCATTTT
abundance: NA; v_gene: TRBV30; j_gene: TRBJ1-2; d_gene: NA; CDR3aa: CAWSVNGRYGYTF; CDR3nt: TGTGCCTGGAGTGTAAACGGACGCTATGGCTACACCTTC
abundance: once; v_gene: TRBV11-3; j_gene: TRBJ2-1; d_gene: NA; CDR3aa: CASSLDGGRGNEQFF; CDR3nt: TGTGCCAGCAGCTTAGATGGGGGCCGGGGAAATGAGCAGTTCTTC
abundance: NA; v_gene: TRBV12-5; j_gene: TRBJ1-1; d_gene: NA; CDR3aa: CASGLVLGAGRTEAFF; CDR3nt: TGTGCTAGTGGTTTGGTACTCGGGGCCGGAAGGACTGAAGCTTTCTTT
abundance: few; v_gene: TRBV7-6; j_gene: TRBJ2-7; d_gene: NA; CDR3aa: CASSAGQLSYEQYF; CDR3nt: TGTGCCAGCAGCGCGGGACAGTTGTCCTACGAGCAGTACTTC
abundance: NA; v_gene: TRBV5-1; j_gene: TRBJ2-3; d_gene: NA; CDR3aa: CASSLTQSGDTQYF; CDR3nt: TGCGCCAGCAGCTTGACGCAGTCGGGGGATACGCAGTATTTT
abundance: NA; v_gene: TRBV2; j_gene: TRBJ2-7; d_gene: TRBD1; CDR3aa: CASISGTGEGEQYF; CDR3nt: TGTGCCAGCATCTCCGGGACAGGGGAGGGCGAGCAGTACTTC
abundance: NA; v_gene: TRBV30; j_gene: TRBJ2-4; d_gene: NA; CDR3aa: CAFVDSLAKNIQYF; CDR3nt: TGTGCCTTTGTGGACAGTCTAGCCAAAAACATTCAGTACTTC
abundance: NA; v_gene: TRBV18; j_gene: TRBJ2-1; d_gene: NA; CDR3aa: CASSPTITTGTNYNEQFF; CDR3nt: TGTGCCAGCTCACCAACGATAACTACCGGGACAAACTACAATGAGCAGTTCTTC
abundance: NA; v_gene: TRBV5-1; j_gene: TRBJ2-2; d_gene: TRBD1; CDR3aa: CASSLQTGLNTGELFF; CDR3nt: TGCGCCAGCAGCTTGCAGACAGGGCTGAACACCGGGGAGCTGTTTTTT
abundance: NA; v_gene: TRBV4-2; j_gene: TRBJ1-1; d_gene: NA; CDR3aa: CASSRQTQNTEAFF; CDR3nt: TGTGCCAGCAGCCGACAGACACAGAACACTGAAGCTTTCTTT
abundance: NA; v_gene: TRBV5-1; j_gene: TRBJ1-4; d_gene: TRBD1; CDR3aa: CASSLMGQGTNEKLFF; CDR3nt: TGCGCCAGCAGCTTGATGGGACAGGGGACTAATGAAAAACTGTTTTTT
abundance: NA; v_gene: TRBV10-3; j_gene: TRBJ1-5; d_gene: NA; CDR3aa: CAIGPGRNQPQHF; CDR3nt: TGTGCCATCGGGCCGGGGAGGAATCAGCCCCAGCATTTT
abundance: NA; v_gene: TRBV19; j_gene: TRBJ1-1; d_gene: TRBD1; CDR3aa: CASTHLWARGGNTEAFF; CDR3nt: TGTGCCAGTACCCACCTATGGGCCAGGGGGGGGAACACTGAAGCTTTCTTT
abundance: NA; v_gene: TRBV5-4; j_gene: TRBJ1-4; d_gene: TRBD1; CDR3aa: CASSLESGGRREKLFF; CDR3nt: TGTGCCAGCAGCTTGGAGTCAGGGGGGCGAAGAGAAAAACTGTTTTTT
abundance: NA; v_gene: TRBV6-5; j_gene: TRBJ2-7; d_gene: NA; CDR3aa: CASSYSNRPYEQYF; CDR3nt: TGTGCCAGCAGTTACTCGAACAGACCCTACGAGCAGTACTTC
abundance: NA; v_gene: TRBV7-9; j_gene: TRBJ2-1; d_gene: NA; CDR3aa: CASSLARSGVWDEQFF; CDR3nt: TGTGCCAGCAGCTTAGCGCGATCAGGGGTGTGGGATGAGCAGTTCTTC
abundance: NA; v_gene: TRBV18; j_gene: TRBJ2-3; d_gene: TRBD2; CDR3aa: CASSTRPLAGGTDTQYF; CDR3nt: TGTGCCAGCTCAACTCGTCCCCTAGCGGGAGGCACAGATACGCAGTATTTT
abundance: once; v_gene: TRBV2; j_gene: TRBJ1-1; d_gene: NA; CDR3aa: CASGGTGAPNTEAFF; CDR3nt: TGTGCCAGCGGGGGAACGGGGGCGCCGAACACTGAAGCTTTCTTT
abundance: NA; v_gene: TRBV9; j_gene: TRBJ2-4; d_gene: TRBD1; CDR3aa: CASSARDRGRDIQYF; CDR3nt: TGTGCCAGCAGCGCCCGTGACAGGGGTCGTGACATTCAGTACTTC